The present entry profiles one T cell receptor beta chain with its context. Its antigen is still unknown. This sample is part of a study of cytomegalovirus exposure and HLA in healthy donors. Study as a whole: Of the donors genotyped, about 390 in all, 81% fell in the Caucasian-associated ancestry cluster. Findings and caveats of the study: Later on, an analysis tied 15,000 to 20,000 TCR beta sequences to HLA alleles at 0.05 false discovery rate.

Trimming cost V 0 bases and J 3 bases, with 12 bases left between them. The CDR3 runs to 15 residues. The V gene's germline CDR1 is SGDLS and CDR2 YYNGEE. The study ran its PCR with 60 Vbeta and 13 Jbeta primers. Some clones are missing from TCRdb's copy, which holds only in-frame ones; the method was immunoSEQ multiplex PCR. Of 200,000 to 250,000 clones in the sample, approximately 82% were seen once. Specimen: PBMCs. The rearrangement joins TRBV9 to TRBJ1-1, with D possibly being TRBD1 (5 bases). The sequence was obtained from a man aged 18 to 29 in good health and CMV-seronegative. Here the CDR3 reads CASSVDGGGDTEAFF. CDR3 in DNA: TGTGCCAGCAGCGTAGACGGGGGAGGGGACACTGAAGCTTTCTTT.